This TCR beta chain emerged from a study of naive and memory T cell subsets. Study-level points and caveats: Potentially, T cell activation and differentiation skew this RNA-based measurement.

In its sample, this clonotype was seen a few times. Its antigen remains unknown. TCR cDNA received a 3' ligated oligonucleotide that carried a UMI. Whole-blood samples were around 2.5 ml of peripheral blood from healthy adult volunteers. Reverse transcription used DNase-treated unsorted total RNA, aiming for about 1 to 1000 ng. This CDR3 spans 19 amino acids. V lost 0 bases, J lost 2 bases, and 13 bases stayed unmatched. CDR1 is MGHRA and CDR2 is YSYEKL in the germline V gene. Four PCR rounds used nested alpha and beta constant region primers plus the SP2 primer. Reverse transcription of blood and skin TCR RNA was primed at alpha and beta constant regions. TCRdb passed the 5' RACE reads through MiXCR, listing each CDR3 protein once. The profile shows about 62,000 distinct CDR3 sequences, approximately 8% of them singletons.

The TCR sequence derives from a female donor in good health. V gene TRBV4-1 combines with J gene TRBJ2-3; 8 nucleotides match TRBD2. The CDR3 DNA sequence: TGCGCCAGCAGCCAAGACCCCCATGGGATAGCGGGGTCCACAGATACGCAGTATTTT. Encoded protein: CASSQDPHGIAGSTDTQYF.